This entry concerns a single T cell receptor (beta chain). What it recognizes is unknown. All the donors were Caucasian adults who lived in Nashville, Tennessee. Profiled with immunoSEQ multiplex PCR; TCRdb holds only in-frame clones, not every one. The table has about 2.3 million clones, over 90% seen once. The CDR3 consists of 15 residues. After removal of 6 bases from V and 5 bases from J, the junction contained 7 bases not matched to a gene. The V gene's germline CDR1 is MGHRA and CDR2 YSYEKL. The data stem from a study of shared clonotypes between healthy human individuals. Whole-study results and caveats: The study found roughly 5% of naive CD4 clonotypes shared across a few donors. Only a few donors were included, so the genetic and exposure-history diversity represented was limited. The sampled material consisted only of blood, and tissue repertoires are likely to differ.

The sequence was collected from a man between 18 and 35 years old in good health. Some clones in this sample may be carry-over from other donors' samples. The material sequenced was naive CD4+ T cells from PBMCs. The subset was: CD45RA+ positively selected. The chain carries TRBV4-1 and TRBJ2-2; 9 positions agree with TRBD1. This CDR3 reads CASRRTGADTGELFF. The CDR3 DNA follows: TGCGCCAGCAGACGGACAGGGGCGGATACCGGGGAGCTGTTTTTT.